This TCR beta chain was sequenced during a study of CD8+ T cells in alopecia areata. Study-level information: The investigators scored severity in treated patients by the percentage of affected scalp area.

Sequencing relied on a cDNA template that was reverse transcribed from extracted RNA. Libraries were prepared by immunoSEQ multiplex PCR; TCRdb keeps only in-frame clonotypes and omits some of them. Of about 200,000 clones in the sample, roughly 60% were seen once. This clone was observed a single time. Treatment indicated: oral pan-JAK inhibitor, 5-10 mg twice daily. V shed 6 bases and J shed 1 base, with 7 bases lying between them. The CDR3 extends over 14 amino acids. Germline V gene lookup returns CDR1 MGHDK and CDR2 SYGVNS. The sequenced sample was CD4+ T cells sorted from blood, obtained at week 24, from a patient treated with tofacitinib. The sequence was collected from a human donor with alopecia areata. The chain carries TRBV25-1 and TRBJ2-6, with D maybe TRBD2 (5 bases). The CDR3 region has the DNA TGTGCCAGCAGCGGGGTATCTGGGGCCAACGTCCTGACTTTC. Its protein product is CASSGVSGANVLTF.